This T cell receptor beta chain was sequenced for a study of beta chain features in type 1 diabetes. One heparinised draw of blood, averaging around 120 mL, came from each donor. Cells sorted by CD45RO/CCR7/CD25/CD127/CD95/CD27 comprised CD4+ naive, central memory, regulatory and stem cell-like memory cells. As regards this clone: The antigen is not known.

V lost 3 bases, J lost 2 bases, and 11 bases lay in between. Germline CDR1 and CDR2: KGHSH and LQKENI. The CDR3 loop spans 14 amino acids. Reverse transcription of all isolated RNA meant that expressed TCRB transcripts were sequenced. Profiled with immunoSEQ multiplex PCR; TCRdb holds only in-frame clones, not every one. The sample contains some 370,000 clones, over 8.5% of which appear only once. Study results and limitations: The naive, central memory and Treg TCRB repertoires showed an apparent similarity that was greater among patients than among healthy donors. For Type 1 diabetes patients, all four CD4+ subsets carried TCRB CDR3s that were moderately but significantly shorter.

What was sequenced was central memory CD4+ T cells from blood. The receptor was isolated from a young man with type 1 diabetes. The chain uses TRBV18 and TRBJ2-7, with D uncertain. CDR3 DNA sequence: TGTGCCAGCTCACCCCAAGGGCGGACCTACGAGCAGTACTTC. Encoded protein: CASSPQGRTYEQYF.